This TCR beta chain originates from a study of T cell repertoires in aging, cancer and after chemotherapy. The CDR3 covers 14 residues. V was trimmed by 7 bases and J by 4 bases, leaving 16 bases between them. CDR1 and CDR2 from the germline V gene are MNHEY and SVGAGI. Regarding this clonotype: The antigen is unknown.

Rearranged V-D-J TRB sequences were amplified with a mixed TRB-A/B primer pool. TCRdb used MiXCR to reprocess the multiplex PCR reads, holding one entry per CDR3 protein. The data hold almost 9,500 distinct CDR3 sequences, with about 34% observed a single time. Findings and limits, study-wide: Healthy donors lost TCR diversity with age mainly through richness, cancer patients through richness and evenness.

Peripheral blood genomic DNA, not sorted cells or RNA, was the template. J is TRBJ2-5 and V is TRBV6-5; D possibly corresponds to TRBD1 (7 bases). The sequenced material came from blood. This receptor was identified in a human donor in good health. CDR3 nucleotides: TGTGCCAGCACCTCTCAGGGGGGTTTAGAGACCCAGTACTTC. Encoded protein: CASTSQGGLETQYF.